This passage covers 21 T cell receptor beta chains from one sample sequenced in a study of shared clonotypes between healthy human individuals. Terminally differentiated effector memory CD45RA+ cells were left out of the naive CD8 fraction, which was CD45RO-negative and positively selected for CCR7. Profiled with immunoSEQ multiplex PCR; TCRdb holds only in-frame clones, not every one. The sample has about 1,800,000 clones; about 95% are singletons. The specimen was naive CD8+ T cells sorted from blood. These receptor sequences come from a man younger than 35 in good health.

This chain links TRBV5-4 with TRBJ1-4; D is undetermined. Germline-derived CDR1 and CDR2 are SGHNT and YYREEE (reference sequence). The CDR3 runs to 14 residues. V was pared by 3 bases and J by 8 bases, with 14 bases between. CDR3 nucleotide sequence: TGTGCCAGCAGCTCCCCGGGGATGGACGAAAAACTGTTTTTT. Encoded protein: CASSSPGMDEKLFF.

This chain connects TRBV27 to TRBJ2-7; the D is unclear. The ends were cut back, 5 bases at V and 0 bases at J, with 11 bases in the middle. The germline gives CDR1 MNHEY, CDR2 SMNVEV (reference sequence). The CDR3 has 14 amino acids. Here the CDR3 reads CASSPSLGSYEQYF. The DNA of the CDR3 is TGTGCCAGCAGTCCCTCCCTCGGCTCCTACGAGCAGTACTTC.

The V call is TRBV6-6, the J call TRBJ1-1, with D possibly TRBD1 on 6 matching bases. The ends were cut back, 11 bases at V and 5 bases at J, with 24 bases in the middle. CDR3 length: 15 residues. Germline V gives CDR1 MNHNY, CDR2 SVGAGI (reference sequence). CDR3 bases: TGTGCCGTACGGGACACCCATGAAGGGTGGACTGAAGCTTTCTTT. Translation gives CAVRDTHEGWTEAFF.

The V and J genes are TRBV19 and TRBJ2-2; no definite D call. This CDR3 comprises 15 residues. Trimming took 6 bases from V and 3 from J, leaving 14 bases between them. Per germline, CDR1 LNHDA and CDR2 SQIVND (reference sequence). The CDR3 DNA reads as TGTGCCAGTAGCCCCAGAGTGAGTGACACCGGGGAGCTGTTTTTT. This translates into CASSPRVSDTGELFF. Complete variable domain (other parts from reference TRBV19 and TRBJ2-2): DGGITQSPKYLFRKEGQNVTLSCEQNLNHDAMYWYRQDPGQGLRLIYYSQIVNDFQKGDIAEGYSVSREKKESFPLTVTSAQKNPTAFYLCASSPRVSDTGELFFGEGSRLTVL.

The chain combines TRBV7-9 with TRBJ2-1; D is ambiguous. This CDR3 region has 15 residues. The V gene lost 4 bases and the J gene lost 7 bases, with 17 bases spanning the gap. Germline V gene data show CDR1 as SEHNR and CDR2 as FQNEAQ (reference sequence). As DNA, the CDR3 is TGTGCCAGCAGCTCTGGTCGGGCCCGTTGGAATGAGCAGTTCTTC. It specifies CASSSGRARWNEQFF.

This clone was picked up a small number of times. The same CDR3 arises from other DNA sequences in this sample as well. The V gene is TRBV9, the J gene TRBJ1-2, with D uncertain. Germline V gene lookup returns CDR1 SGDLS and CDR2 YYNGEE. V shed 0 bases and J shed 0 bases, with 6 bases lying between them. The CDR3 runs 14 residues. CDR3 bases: TGTGCCAGCAGCGTAGGCGGAGCTAACTATGGCTACACCTTC. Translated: CASSVGGANYGYTF.

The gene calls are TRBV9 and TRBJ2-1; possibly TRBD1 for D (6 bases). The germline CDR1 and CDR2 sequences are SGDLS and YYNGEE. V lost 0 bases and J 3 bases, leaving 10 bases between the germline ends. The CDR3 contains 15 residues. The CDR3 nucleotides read TGTGCCAGCAGCGTAGAGACAGGTATCTACAATGAGCAGTTCTTC. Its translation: CASSVETGIYNEQFF.

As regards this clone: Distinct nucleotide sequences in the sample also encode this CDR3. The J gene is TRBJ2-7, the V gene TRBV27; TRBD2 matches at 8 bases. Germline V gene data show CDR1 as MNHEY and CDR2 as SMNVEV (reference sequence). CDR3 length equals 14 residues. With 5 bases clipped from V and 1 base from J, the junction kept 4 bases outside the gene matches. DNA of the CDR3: TGTGCCAGCAGTCCTCGGGGGGGATCCTACGAGCAGTACTTC. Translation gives CASSPRGGSYEQYF.

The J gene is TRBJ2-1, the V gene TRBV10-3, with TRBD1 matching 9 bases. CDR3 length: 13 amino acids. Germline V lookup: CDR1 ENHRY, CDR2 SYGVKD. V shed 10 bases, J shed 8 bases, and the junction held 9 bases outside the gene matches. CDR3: CATGDRAVDEQFF. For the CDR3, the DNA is TGTGCCACCGGGGACAGGGCGGTGGATGAGCAGTTCTTC.

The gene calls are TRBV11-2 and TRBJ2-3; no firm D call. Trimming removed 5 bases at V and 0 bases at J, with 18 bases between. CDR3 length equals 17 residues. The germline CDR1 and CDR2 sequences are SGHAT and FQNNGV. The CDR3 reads CASSPVPAEPSTDTQYF. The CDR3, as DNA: TGTGCCAGCAGCCCTGTTCCGGCAGAGCCTAGCACAGATACGCAGTATTTT. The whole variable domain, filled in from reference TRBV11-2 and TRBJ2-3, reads EAGVAQSPRYKIIEKRQSVAFWCNPISGHATLYWYQQILGQGPKLLIQFQNNGVVDDSQLPKDRFSAERLKGVDSTLKIQPAKLEDSAVYLCASSPVPAEPSTDTQYFGPGTRLTVL.

CDR3 in DNA: TGTGCCAGCAGCTTGTCCGGGAACCTAAACTACGAGCAGTACTTC. This gives the protein CASSLSGNLNYEQYF. The V and J genes are TRBV7-9 and TRBJ2-7, with D perhaps matching TRBD2 (5 bases). V lost 3 bases and J lost 3, with 15 bases in between. Germline lookup yields CDR1 SEHNR and CDR2 FQNEAQ (reference sequence). The CDR3 consists of 15 residues.

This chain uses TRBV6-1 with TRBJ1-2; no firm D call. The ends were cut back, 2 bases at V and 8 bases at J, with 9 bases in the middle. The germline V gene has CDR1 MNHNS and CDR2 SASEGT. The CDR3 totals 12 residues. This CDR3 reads CASSEYEGGYTF. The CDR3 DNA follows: TGTGCCAGCAGTGAATATGAGGGAGGCTACACCTTC.

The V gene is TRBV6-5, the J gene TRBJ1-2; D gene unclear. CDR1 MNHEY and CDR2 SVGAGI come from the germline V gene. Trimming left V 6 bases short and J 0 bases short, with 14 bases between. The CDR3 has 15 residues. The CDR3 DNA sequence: TGTGCCAGCAGACCCACCGAGGAGACTAACTATGGCTACACCTTC. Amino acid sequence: CASRPTEETNYGYTF.

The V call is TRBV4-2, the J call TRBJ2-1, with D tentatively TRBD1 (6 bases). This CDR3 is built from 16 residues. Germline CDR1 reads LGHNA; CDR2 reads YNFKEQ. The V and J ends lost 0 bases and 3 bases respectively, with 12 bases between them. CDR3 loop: CASSQESGGFYNEQFF. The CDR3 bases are TGTGCCAGCAGCCAAGAGAGTGGGGGCTTCTACAATGAGCAGTTCTTC.

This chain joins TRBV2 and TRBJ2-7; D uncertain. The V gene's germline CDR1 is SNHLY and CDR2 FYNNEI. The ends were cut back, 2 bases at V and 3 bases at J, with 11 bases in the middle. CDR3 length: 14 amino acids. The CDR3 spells CASSENRIDYEQYF. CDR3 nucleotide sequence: TGTGCCAGCAGTGAAAACAGAATTGACTACGAGCAGTACTTC.

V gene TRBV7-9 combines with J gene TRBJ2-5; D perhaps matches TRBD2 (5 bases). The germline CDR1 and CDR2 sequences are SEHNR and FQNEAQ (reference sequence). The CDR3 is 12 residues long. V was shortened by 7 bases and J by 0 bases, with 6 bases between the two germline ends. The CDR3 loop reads CASTDYQETQYF. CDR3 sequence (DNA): TGTGCCAGCACGGACTACCAAGAGACCCAGTACTTC.

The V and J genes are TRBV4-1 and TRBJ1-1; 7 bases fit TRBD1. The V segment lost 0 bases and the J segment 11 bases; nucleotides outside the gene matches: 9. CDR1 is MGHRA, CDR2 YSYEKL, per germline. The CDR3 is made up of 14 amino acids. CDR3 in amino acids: CASSQDQGGTDAFF. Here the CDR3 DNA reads TGCGCCAGCAGCCAAGATCAAGGGGGGACAGACGCTTTCTTT.

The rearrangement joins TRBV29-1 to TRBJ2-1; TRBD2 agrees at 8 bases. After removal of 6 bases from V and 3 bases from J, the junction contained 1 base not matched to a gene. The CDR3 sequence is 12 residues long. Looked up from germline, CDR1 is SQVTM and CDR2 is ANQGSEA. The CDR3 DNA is TGCAGCGTAGGGACTAGCTACAATGAGCAGTTCTTC. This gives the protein CSVGTSYNEQFF.

In DNA form, the CDR3 reads TGTGCCAGCAGCTTAGAACAGCTAACCTACGAGCAGTACTTC. It specifies CASSLEQLTYEQYF. V gene TRBV7-2 combines with J gene TRBJ2-7; no definite D call. V was shortened by 1 base and J by 2 bases, with 9 bases between the two germline ends. The CDR3 is 14 residues long. CDR1 SGHTA and CDR2 FQGNSA come from the germline V gene.

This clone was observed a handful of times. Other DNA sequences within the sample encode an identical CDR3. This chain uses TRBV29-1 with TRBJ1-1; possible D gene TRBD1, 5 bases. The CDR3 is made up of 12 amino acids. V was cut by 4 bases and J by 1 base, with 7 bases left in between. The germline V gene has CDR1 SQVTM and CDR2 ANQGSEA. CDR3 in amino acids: CSVVGGNTEAFF. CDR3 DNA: TGCAGCGTTGTGGGGGGGAACACTGAAGCTTTCTTT.

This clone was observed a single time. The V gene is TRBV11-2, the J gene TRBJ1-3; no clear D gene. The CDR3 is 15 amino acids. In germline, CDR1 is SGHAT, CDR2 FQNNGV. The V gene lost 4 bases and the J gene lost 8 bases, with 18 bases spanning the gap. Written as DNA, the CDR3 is TGTGCCAGCAGCTCCCCGCGGGCCCCCGCGGACACCATATATTTT. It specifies CASSSPRAPADTIYF.